This T cell receptor (beta chain) comes out of a study of shared clonotypes between healthy human individuals. V was clipped by 3 bases and J by 3 bases, with 5 bases between them. The CDR3 sequence is 11 residues long. CDR1 is DFQATT, CDR2 SNEGSKA, per germline (reference sequence). The repertoire was sequenced with immunoSEQ multiplex PCR; TCRdb's copy has only in-frame clones and lacks some. The sample consists of about 990,000 clones, 75% to 80% of them appearing once. The chain recombines TRBV20-1 with TRBJ1-2; D is unclear. This TCR derives from a man between 18 and 35 years old in good health. Some clones in this sample may be carry-over from other donors' samples. Sequenced input: memory CD4+ T cells from PBMCs. Subset of the sample: CD45RA-negative fraction. CDR3 sequence: CSASSDYGYTF. The CDR3 region has the DNA TGCAGTGCTAGTTCGGACTATGGCTACACCTTC.